The 27 T cell receptor beta chains in this list originate from one sample, sequenced in a study of blood T cells in healthy people across ages. A second PCR of roughly 7 to 11 cycles used a sample-barcoded 5' primer and a J-beta primer mix. TCRdb fed the 5' RACE reads into MiXCR, producing one record per CDR3 protein. Of over 1.5 million distinct CDR3 sequences in the sample, around 48% are singletons; the top ten hold 2.1%. Specimen: blood. The receptors stem from a woman aged 40 to 50 in good health.

The rearrangement links TRBV5-1 to TRBJ2-1; D is unresolved. Germline V gene data show CDR1 as SGHRS and CDR2 as YFSETQ. CDR3 length: 16 residues. Trimming took off 0 bases at V and 1 base at J, with 11 bases between the two ends. In nucleotides, the CDR3 is TGCGCCAGCAGCTTGGTTGTTCAGCCTTCCTACAATGAGCAGTTCTTC. Amino acids: CASSLVVQPSYNEQFF.

The chain has TRBV28 and TRBJ2-7; a weak D match, TRBD2 (6 bases). The V end lost 6 bases, the J end lost 5 bases, and 11 bases lay between the germline ends. Germline assignment: CDR1 MDHEN and CDR2 SYDVKM. The length of the CDR3 is 12 residues. Written as DNA, the CDR3 is TGTGCCAGCAGATTTTGGGGGGACGAGCAGTACTTC. It codes for CASRFWGDEQYF.

This clonotype was recorded a few times. CDR3 bases: TGCGCCAGCAGCCATCACTTTGAGGGTGAAGCTTTCTTT. It yields the protein CASSHHFEGEAFF. The rearrangement uses TRBV4-1 and TRBJ1-1; D is uncertain. The V gene's germline CDR1 is MGHRA and CDR2 YSYEKL. This CDR3 contains 13 residues. The ends were cut back, 3 bases at V and 7 bases at J, with 12 bases in the middle.

The V and J genes are TRBV6-2 or TRBV6-3 and TRBJ2-7; 7 bases map to TRBD2. The germline CDR1 and CDR2 sequences are MNHEY and SVGEGT. The junction had 7 bases not matched to a gene; V was cut back by 2 bases and J by 0 bases. The CDR3 is 16 residues long. Here the CDR3 DNA reads TGTGCCAGCAGTTACAAGAGACTAGCACTCTCCTACGAGCAGTACTTC. It is translated as CASSYKRLALSYEQYF.

This clonotype was recorded a few times. This chain's CDR3 is CSAPYPGHPSNQPQHF. The DNA of the CDR3 is TGCAGTGCTCCCTACCCGGGACACCCTAGCAATCAGCCCCAGCATTTT. This chain uses TRBV20-1 with TRBJ1-5; D perhaps matches TRBD1 (6 bases). Looked up from germline, CDR1 is DFQATT and CDR2 is SNEGSKA (reference sequence). CDR3 length equals 16 residues. Trimming stripped 5 bases from V and 0 bases from J, with 17 bases between.

This clonotype has just a few counts. The junction departs from germline at one end; a sequencing error may be responsible. The chain employs TRBV7-7 and TRBJ2-5; maybe TRBD2 (6 bases). Germline V gene sequence: CDR1 SSHAT, CDR2 FNYEAQ (reference sequence). This CDR3 contains 17 residues. The DNA of the CDR3 is TGTGCTAGCAGCTTAAGCATCGGCGGGGCCTTTGGGGAGACCCAGTACTTC. This sequence encodes CASSLSIGGAFGETQYF.

This chain joins TRBV20-1 and TRBJ2-3; 10 positions agree with TRBD2. The V gene's germline CDR1 is DFQATT and CDR2 SNEGSKA (reference sequence). Trimming at V came to 6 bases and at J to 3 bases, leaving 6 bases not matched to a gene. This CDR3 is built from 14 residues. The CDR3: CSALGLAVTDTQYF. CDR3 DNA: TGCAGTGCCTTAGGACTAGCGGTGACAGATACGCAGTATTTT.

The chain combines TRBV6-2 or TRBV6-3 with TRBJ2-3; 9 nucleotides match TRBD1. The CDR3 has 15 residues. J gave up 0 bases and V 5 bases, and 3 bases lay outside the gene matches. CDR1 and CDR2 (germline): MNHEY, SVGEGT. The CDR3: CASSVGTGSTDTQYF. CDR3 nucleotides: TGTGCCAGCAGTGTCGGGACAGGGAGCACAGATACGCAGTATTTT.

This chain uses TRBV27 with TRBJ2-4; a possible D gene is TRBD2 (5 bases). Trimming removed 0 bases at V and 2 bases at J, with 11 bases between. The CDR3 runs to 16 residues. Germline lookup yields CDR1 MNHEY and CDR2 SMNVEV (reference sequence). CDR3 sequence: CASSLSPGFTKNIQYF. The CDR3, as DNA: TGTGCCAGCAGTTTATCGCCGGGGTTCACCAAAAACATTCAGTACTTC.

The chain links TRBV7-2 to TRBJ2-3; D ambiguous. V gave up 1 base and J gave up 1 base, with 9 bases separating them. The CDR3 runs to 15 residues. Germline V lookup: CDR1 SGHTA, CDR2 FQGNSA. This chain's CDR3 is CASSLVSVGTDTQYF. For the CDR3, the DNA is TGTGCCAGCAGCTTAGTGTCGGTAGGCACAGATACGCAGTATTTT. The entire variable domain, with the rest obtained from reference TRBV7-2 and TRBJ2-3, is as follows: GAGVSQSPSNKVTEKGKDVELRCDPISGHTALYWYRQSLGQGLEFLIYFQGNSAPDKSGLPSDRFSAERTGGSVSTLTIQRTQQEDSAVYLCASSLVSVGTDTQYFGPGTRLTVL.

This clonotype was counted ten times or more. This sequence joins TRBV18 and TRBJ2-1; D possibly corresponds to TRBD2 (6 bases). Looked up from germline, CDR1 is KGHSH and CDR2 is LQKENI. With 2 bases removed from V and 2 bases from J, the gap between germline ends came to 10 bases. The CDR3 is 15 residues long. The CDR3 sequence: CASSPGTGTYNEQFF. The CDR3 DNA sequence: TGTGCCAGCTCACCAGGGACTGGGACCTACAATGAGCAGTTCTTC. Supplemented by reference TRBV18 and TRBJ2-1, the full variable domain reads NAGVMQNPRHLVRRRGQEARLRCSPMKGHSHVYWYRQLPEEGLKFMVYLQKENIIDESGMPKERFSAEFPKEGPSILRIQQVVRGDSAAYFCASSPGTGTYNEQFFGPGTRLTVL.

The DNA of the CDR3 is TGTGCCAGCAGCTCCAATGGTGGGGGAGGCACTGAAGCTTTCTTT. It encodes CASSSNGGGGTEAFF. The V and J genes are TRBV13 and TRBJ1-1, with TRBD1 as a possible D gene (5 bases). Trimming stripped 4 bases from V and 4 bases from J, with 16 bases between. This CDR3 is 15 amino acids long. Germline assignment: CDR1 PRHDT and CDR2 FYEKMQ (reference sequence).

The rearrangement joins TRBV6-5 to TRBJ2-1, with D possibly TRBD1 on 6 matching bases. There are 16 residues in the CDR3. Germline CDR1 MNHEY, CDR2 SVGAGI. The V gene lost 8 bases and the J gene lost 4 bases, with 21 bases spanning the gap. CDR3 residues: CASGPLGDNPYNEQFF. Written as DNA, the CDR3 is TGTGCCAGCGGACCTTTGGGGGACAACCCTTACAATGAGCAGTTCTTC.

V is TRBV28 and J is TRBJ2-5; 7 bases are shared with TRBD2. Germline CDR1 is MDHEN and CDR2 is SYDVKM. The CDR3 extends over 15 amino acids. The J segment lost 2 bases and the V segment lost 8 bases, leaving 11 bases of the junction unmatched. CDR3 in amino acids: CASLRGERGQETQYF. The CDR3 bases are TGTGCCAGCCTGCGGGGAGAGCGGGGACAAGAGACCCAGTACTTC.

The V gene is TRBV4-3, the J gene TRBJ2-5; 13 nucleotides agree with TRBD2. The CDR3 spans 17 residues. V was clipped by 4 bases and J by 11 bases; unmatched bases: 16. From germline, CDR1 is LGHNA and CDR2 YSLEER. CDR3 sequence reads: CASSPLAGGPAYNEQYF. The CDR3 coding sequence is TGCGCCAGCAGCCCACTAGCGGGGGGGCCGGCCTACAATGAGCAGTACTTC.

This clonotype appeared once. The chain uses TRBV20-1 and TRBJ1-5, with 9 positions matching TRBD1. CDR1 DFQATT and CDR2 SNEGSKA come from the germline V gene (reference sequence). The CDR3 consists of 15 residues. Trimming at V came to 3 bases and at J to 7 bases, leaving 10 bases not matched to a gene. CDR3 region: CSASTGTGFDQPQHF. The CDR3 bases are TGCAGTGCTAGTACCGGGACAGGGTTCGACCAGCCCCAGCATTTT.

The rearrangement links TRBV4-2 to TRBJ1-6, with D maybe TRBD1 (5 bases). Per germline, CDR1 LGHNA and CDR2 YNFKEQ. V was shortened by 0 bases and J by 7 bases, with 22 bases between the two germline ends. The CDR3 spans 19 residues. CDR3 in DNA: TGTGCCAGCAGCCAAGAAGTTTTCTTGACGGGGGGTCCAAATTCACCCCTCCACTTT. Translated, it gives CASSQEVFLTGGPNSPLHF.

This clonotype appeared a few times. The rearrangement links TRBV7-2 to TRBJ2-5; D call uncertain. CDR3 size: 17 residues. Germline CDR1 is SGHTA and CDR2 is FQGNSA. V gave up 2 bases and J gave up 4 bases, with 20 bases separating them. CDR3 loop: CASSLFLGSSVVETQYF. The CDR3 DNA reads as TGTGCCAGCAGCTTATTTTTAGGAAGCTCGGTTGTAGAGACCCAGTACTTC.

CDR3 bases: TGTGCCAGCAGCCTATCAGCAGGGCGAGCGGGCCCAGATACGCAGTATTTT. This translates into CASSLSAGRAGPDTQYF. The rearrangement joins TRBV11-2 to TRBJ2-3; possibly TRBD2 for D (6 bases). Germline V gene lookup returns CDR1 SGHAT and CDR2 FQNNGV. The CDR3 length is 17 residues. With 5 bases removed from V and 4 bases from J, the gap between germline ends came to 22 bases.

This clonotype was counted only a few times. V usage is TRBV4-2 and J usage is TRBJ2-7; 9 positions match TRBD2. The germline V gene has CDR1 LGHNA and CDR2 YNFKEQ. The V and J ends lost 0 bases and 6 bases, in that order; junction bases with no gene match: 6. CDR3 length: 15 residues. CDR3 DNA: TGTGCCAGCAGCCAAGATAGGCTAGCGGGGTCCGAGCAGTACTTC. This translates into CASSQDRLAGSEQYF.

The chain is built from TRBV5-5 and TRBJ1-6; D is ambiguous. V lost 3 bases and J lost 0, with 13 bases in between. Germline assignment: CDR1 SGHKS and CDR2 YYEKEE (reference sequence). This CDR3 is built from 17 residues. CDR3 coding DNA: TGTGCCAGCAGCTCGAGGACTGCAAGCTCCTATAATTCACCCCTCCACTTT. Residues: CASSSRTASSYNSPLHF.

This chain uses TRBV24-1 with TRBJ2-3; maybe TRBD1 (6 bases). Germline CDR1 reads KGHDR; CDR2 reads SFDVKD. This CDR3 contains 21 residues. CDR3 protein: CAPTRDLEGGQLLTSTDTQYF. CDR3 DNA: TGTGCTCCCACCAGGGATTTAGAGGGCGGACAGCTCTTGACTAGCACAGATACGCAGTATTTT.

The CDR3 DNA reads as TGTGCCAGCAGCACTTGGATGGGGGGCGCTTCGGATGGCTACACCTTC. This codes for CASSTWMGGASDGYTF. The chain recombines TRBV9 with TRBJ1-2, with a weak D call TRBD1 (6 bases). CDR3 size: 16 residues. Germline V gene data show CDR1 as SGDLS and CDR2 as YYNGEE. V was trimmed by 4 bases and J by 6 bases, leaving 22 bases between them.

The CDR3 DNA follows: TGTGCCACCAGTGACAGCTCCACAGATACGCAGTATTTT. Residues: CATSDSSTDTQYF. The chain links TRBV24-1 to TRBJ2-3, with D unresolved. The V end lost 4 bases, the J end lost 2 bases, and 6 bases lay between the germline ends. This CDR3 comprises 13 residues. CDR1 and CDR2 (germline): KGHDR, SFDVKD.

The gene calls are TRBV27 and TRBJ2-5, with TRBD1 matching 8 bases. The DNA matches TRBJ2-4 better at its end, which makes the J call doubtful. The CDR3 consists of 14 residues. Germline CDR1 and CDR2: MNHEY and SMNVEV (reference sequence). The CDR3 DNA follows: TGTGCCAGCAGGTCCGGGACAGGAGGAAACATTCAGTACTTC. As protein: CASRSGTGGNIQYF.

In DNA form, the CDR3 reads TGCGCCAGCAGCCAAGGGGAAGGCAGGGATTGGGGCGAGCAGTACTTC. Translation gives CASSQGEGRDWGEQYF. The chain links TRBV4-3 to TRBJ2-7; D perhaps matches TRBD1 (5 bases). The germline gives CDR1 LGHNA, CDR2 YSLEER. This CDR3 spans 16 amino acids. Trimming pared 1 base from V and 6 bases from J, leaving 19 bases between.

This clonotype appeared a single time. The rearrangement uses TRBV7-2 and TRBJ2-1; 8 nucleotides line up with TRBD2. V lost 1 base, J lost 5 bases, and 10 bases stayed unmatched. Germline CDR1 reads SGHTA; CDR2 reads FQGNSA. CDR3 length equals 17 residues. The CDR3 loop reads CASSLVSGRGGHNEQFF. The CDR3 coding sequence is TGTGCCAGCAGCTTAGTTTCGGGACGGGGGGGCCACAATGAGCAGTTCTTC.